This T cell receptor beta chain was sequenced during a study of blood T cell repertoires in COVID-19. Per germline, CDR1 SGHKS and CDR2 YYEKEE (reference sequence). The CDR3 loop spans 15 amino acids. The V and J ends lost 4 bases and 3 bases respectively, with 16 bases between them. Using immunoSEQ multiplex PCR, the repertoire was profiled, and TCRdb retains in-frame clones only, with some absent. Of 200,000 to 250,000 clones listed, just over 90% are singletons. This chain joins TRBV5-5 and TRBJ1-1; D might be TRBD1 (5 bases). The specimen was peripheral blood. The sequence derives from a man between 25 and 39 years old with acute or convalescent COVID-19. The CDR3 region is CASSAYPKGDTEAFF. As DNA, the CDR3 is TGTGCCAGCAGCGCTTACCCAAAAGGGGACACTGAAGCTTTCTTT.